This T cell receptor (beta chain) was captured by sequencing in a study of blood T cell repertoires in COVID-19 (TCRdb year 2020). Describing the broader study: Samples covering the acute and convalescent phases of COVID-19 were provided by collaborators in the United States, Italy and Spain. The dataset comprised deeply sampled blood TCRbeta repertoires from subjects exposed to, actively infected with, or recovered from COVID-19. The repertoires were released in a freely available public database meant as a resource for research on the immune response to SARS-CoV-2. A de-identified subject ID, COVID-19 status, age in years and sex were almost always included in the sample metadata. HLA class I and class II types, where available, came from metadata supplied by the sample provider rather than from assay-based typing. The prospective study material was composed of cDNA or gDNA derived from T cells, B-cell-depleted T cells, or PBMCs. Samples were obtained from the ongoing ImmuneRACE study (first 160 participants) and from over a thousand subjects provided by 6 global collaborators.

The immunoSEQ Assay, a bias-controlled multiplex PCR, was used to amplify TCRbeta CDR3 regions from genomic DNA. The authors processed their data as follows. The number of nucleated cells in each sample was estimated from the amplification of reference gene primers within the assay. To quantify the absolute abundance of each unique TCRbeta CDR3 rearrangement, sequence reads were collapsed and filtered. Productive Simpson clonality was computed per sample as the square root of Simpson's diversity index over productive rearrangements. The clones in this table, taken by TCRdb from immuneACCESS, are in-frame only. Not every clone is retained; where verified, under half of the shortfall comes from an unresolved V gene, and the cause of the rest is unknown. V, J and clone size are those of that table, while D and trimming were read from the DNA. The sample has about 55,000 clones on record, roughly 80% of them singletons. The ten most abundant clones make up roughly 5.8% of the sample.

Each collaborating institution followed its own protocols to collect whole blood in K2EDTA tubes. For TCRbeta analysis, collaborator samples were shipped as frozen whole blood, as isolated PBMCs, or as DNA extracted from either sample type. As for this clone: Its antigen has not been determined. Base qualities are not provided; no much larger clone lies one nucleotide away.

General study outcomes and caveats: The amount of clinical and demographic metadata varied by source and participant and was provided uncurated.

According to the germline V gene, CDR1 reads LGHNT and CDR2 reads FRNRAP. From the cysteine up to the phenylalanine, the CDR3 has a length of 19 residues. Left in the record is the CDR3 DNA by itself, 57 bases read in frame from the first base. After removal of 4 bases from V and 9 bases from J, the junction retains 15 bases not matched to a gene. This receptor chain uses TRBV12-5 and TRBJ2-1; TRBD2 fits 16 bases in the junction. This sequence originates from a human donor in a cohort sampled during active or convalescent COVID-19. The sample was peripheral blood. The DNA sequence is as follows: TGTGCTAGTGGTTCTTCCCGGGACAGGGGACTAGCGGGGGGGAGTGAGCAGTTCTTC. Translated, this is CASGSSRDRGLAGGSEQFF.